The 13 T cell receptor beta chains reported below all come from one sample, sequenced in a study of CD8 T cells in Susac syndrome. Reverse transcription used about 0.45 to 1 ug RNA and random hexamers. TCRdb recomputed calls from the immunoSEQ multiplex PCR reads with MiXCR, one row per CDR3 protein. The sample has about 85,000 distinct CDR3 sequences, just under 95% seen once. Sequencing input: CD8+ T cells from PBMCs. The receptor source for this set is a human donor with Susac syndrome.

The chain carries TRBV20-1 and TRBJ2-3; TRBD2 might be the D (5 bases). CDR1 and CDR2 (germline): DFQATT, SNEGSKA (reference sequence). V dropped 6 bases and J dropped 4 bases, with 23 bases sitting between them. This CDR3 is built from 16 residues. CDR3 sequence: CSAEPRTISVSDTQYF. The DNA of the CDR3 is TGCAGTGCGGAACCCCGCACTATTAGCGTATCAGATACGCAGTATTTT.

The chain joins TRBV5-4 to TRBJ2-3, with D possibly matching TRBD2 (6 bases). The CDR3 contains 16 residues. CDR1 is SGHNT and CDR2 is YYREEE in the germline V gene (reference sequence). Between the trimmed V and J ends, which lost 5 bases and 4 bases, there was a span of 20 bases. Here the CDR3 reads CASSFSERPGADTQYF. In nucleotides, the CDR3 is TGTGCCAGCAGTTTCTCTGAGAGGCCGGGGGCAGATACGCAGTATTTT.

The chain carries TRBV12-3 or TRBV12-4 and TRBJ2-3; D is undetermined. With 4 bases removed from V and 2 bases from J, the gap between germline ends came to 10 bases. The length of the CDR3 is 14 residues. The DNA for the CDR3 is TGTGCCAGCAGTTCCCCTGAGACCACAGATACGCAGTATTTT. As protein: CASSSPETTDTQYF.

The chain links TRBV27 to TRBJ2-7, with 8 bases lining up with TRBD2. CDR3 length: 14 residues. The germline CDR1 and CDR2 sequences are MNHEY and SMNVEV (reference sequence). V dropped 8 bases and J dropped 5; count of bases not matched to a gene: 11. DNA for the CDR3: TGTGCCAGCGCCCGTTCAGCAGCGGGGGACGAGCAGTACTTC. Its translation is CASARSAAGDEQYF.

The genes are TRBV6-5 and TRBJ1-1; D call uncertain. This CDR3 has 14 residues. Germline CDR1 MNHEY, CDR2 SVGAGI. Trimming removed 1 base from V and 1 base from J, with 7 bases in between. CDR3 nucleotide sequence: TGTGCCAGCAGTTACTACAGTGAGAACACTGAAGCTTTCTTT. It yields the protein CASSYYSENTEAFF.

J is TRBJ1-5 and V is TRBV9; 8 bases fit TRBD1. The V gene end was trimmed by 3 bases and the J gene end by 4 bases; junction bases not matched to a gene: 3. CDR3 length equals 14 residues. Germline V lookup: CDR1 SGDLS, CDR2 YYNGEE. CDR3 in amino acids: CASSGGQGNQPQHF. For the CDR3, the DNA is TGTGCCAGCAGCGGAGGACAGGGAAATCAGCCCCAGCATTTT.

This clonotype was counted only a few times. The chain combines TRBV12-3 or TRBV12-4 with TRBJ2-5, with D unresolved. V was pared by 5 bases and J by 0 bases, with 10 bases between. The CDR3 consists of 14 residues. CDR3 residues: CASSPLGNQETQYF. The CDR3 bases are TGTGCCAGCAGTCCGTTAGGGAACCAAGAGACCCAGTACTTC.

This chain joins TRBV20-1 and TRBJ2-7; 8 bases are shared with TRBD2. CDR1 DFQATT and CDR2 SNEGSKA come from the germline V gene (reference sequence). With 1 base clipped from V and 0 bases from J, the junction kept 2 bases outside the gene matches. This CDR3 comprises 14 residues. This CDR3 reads CSARGREASYEQYF. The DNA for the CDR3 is TGCAGTGCTAGAGGGCGGGAGGCCTCCTACGAGCAGTACTTC.

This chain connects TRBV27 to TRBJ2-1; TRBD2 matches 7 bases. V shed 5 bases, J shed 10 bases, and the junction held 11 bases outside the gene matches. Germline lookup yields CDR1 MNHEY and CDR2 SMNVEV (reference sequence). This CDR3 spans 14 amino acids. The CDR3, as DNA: TGTGCCAGCAGTCTCGAGGGAGGGCCTCGGGAGCAGTTCTTC. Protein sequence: CASSLEGGPREQFF.

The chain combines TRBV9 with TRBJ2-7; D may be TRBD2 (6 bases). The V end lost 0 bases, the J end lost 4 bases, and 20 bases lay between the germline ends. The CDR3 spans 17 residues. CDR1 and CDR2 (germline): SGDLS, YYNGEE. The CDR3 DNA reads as TGTGCCAGCAGCGTAGCTCCCGACTCCGGAGGGGTTTACGAGCAGTACTTC. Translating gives CASSVAPDSGGVYEQYF.

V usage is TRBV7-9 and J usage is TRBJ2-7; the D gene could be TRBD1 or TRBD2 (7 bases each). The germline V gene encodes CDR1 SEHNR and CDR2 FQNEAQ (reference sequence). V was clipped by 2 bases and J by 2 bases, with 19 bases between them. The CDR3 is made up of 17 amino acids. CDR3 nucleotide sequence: TGTGCCAGCAGCTTACCACCTCAGGGGGAGGGGACCTACGAGCAGTACTTC. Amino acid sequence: CASSLPPQGEGTYEQYF.

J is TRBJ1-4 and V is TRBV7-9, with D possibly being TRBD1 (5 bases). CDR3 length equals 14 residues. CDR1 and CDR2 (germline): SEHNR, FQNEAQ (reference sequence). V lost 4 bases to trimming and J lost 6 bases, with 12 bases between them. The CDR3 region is CASSSEGEDEKLFF. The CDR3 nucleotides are TGTGCCAGCAGCTCCGAAGGGGAGGATGAAAAACTGTTTTTT.

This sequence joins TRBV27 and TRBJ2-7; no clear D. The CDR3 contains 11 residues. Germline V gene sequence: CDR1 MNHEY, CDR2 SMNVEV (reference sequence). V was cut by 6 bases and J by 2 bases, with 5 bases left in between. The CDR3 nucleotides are TGTGCCAGCAGGGGTGCCTACGAGCAGTACTTC. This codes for CASRGAYEQYF.